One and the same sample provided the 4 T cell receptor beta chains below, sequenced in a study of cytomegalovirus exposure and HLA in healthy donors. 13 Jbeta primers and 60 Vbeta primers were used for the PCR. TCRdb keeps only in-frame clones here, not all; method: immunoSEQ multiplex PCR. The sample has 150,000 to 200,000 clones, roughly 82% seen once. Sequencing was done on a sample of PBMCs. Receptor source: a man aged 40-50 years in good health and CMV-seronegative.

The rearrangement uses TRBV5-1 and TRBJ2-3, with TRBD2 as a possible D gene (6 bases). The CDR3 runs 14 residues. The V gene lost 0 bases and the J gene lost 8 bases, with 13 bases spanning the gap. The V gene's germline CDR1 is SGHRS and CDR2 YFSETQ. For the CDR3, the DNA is TGCGCCAGCAGCTTGGCTACGGACGGGGGTACGCAGTATTTT. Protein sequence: CASSLATDGGTQYF.

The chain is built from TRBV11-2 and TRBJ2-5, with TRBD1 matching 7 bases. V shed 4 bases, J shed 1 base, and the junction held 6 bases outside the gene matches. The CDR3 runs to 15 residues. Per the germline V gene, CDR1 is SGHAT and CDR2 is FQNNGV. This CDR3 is CASSSSGQFQETQYF. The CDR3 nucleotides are TGTGCCAGCAGCTCCTCGGGACAGTTCCAAGAGACCCAGTACTTC.

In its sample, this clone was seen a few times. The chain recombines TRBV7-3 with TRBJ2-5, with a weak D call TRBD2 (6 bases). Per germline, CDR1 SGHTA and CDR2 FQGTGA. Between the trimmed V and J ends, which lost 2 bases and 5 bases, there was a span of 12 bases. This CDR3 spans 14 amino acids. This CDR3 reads CASSLVGGIETQYF. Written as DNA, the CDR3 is TGTGCCAGCAGCTTAGTGGGGGGAATTGAGACCCAGTACTTC.

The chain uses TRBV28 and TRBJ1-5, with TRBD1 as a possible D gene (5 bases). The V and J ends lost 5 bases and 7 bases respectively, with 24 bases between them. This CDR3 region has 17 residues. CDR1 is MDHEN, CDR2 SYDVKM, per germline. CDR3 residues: CASSTIRGRVGGQPQHF. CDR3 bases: TGTGCCAGCAGTACCATAAGAGGCAGGGTTGGAGGGCAGCCCCAGCATTTT.